The 15 T cell receptor beta chains below were found in one sample sequenced in a study of T cell responses to AZD1222 COVID-19 vaccine. TCRdb's copy holds only in-frame clones and misses some; the assay was immunoSEQ multiplex PCR. The sample records under 140,000 clones, under 95% being singletons. The sequencing used peripheral blood, collected on day 0 of AZD1222 vaccination. Receptors originate from an adult in good health.

This clone has just a few counts. V is TRBV18 and J is TRBJ1-5; D is perhaps TRBD1 (5 bases). Germline loops: CDR1 KGHSH, CDR2 LQKENI. The CDR3 contains 13 residues. The ends were cut back, 0 bases at V and 11 bases at J, with 11 bases in the middle. For the CDR3, the DNA is TGTGCCAGCTCACCACCAGGGGCGGACACCCAGCATTTT. This translates into CASSPPGADTQHF. The full variable domain, in which reference TRBV18 and TRBJ1-5 provide the parts outside the CDR3, is NAGVMQNPRHLVRRRGQEARLRCSPMKGHSHVYWYRQLPEEGLKFMVYLQKENIIDESGMPKERFSAEFPKEGPSILRIQQVVRGDSAAYFCASSPPGADTQHFGDGTRLSIL.

The chain employs TRBV12-5 and TRBJ2-1; D gene ambiguous. CDR1 and CDR2 from the germline V gene are LGHNT and FRNRAP. The CDR3 totals 16 residues. V was trimmed by 7 bases and J by 5 bases, leaving 21 bases between them. CDR3 loop: CASAPKTFQVDNEQFF. The CDR3 bases are TGTGCTAGTGCCCCTAAGACCTTTCAGGTTGACAATGAGCAGTTCTTC.

This chain uses TRBV5-6 with TRBJ1-4, with D perhaps matching TRBD1 (5 bases). From germline, CDR1 is SGHDT and CDR2 YYEEEE. The CDR3 has 12 residues. The V end was cut by 2 bases, the J end by 10 bases, with 9 bases between. CDR3 sequence (DNA): TGTGCCAGCAGCTTAGCAGGGCGAAAACTGTTTTTT. It translates to CASSLAGRKLFF.

V is TRBV28 and J is TRBJ1-1, with D perhaps matching TRBD1 (5 bases). CDR3 size: 15 residues. Germline CDR1 MDHEN, CDR2 SYDVKM. V shed 4 bases and J shed 3 bases, with 15 bases lying between them. DNA for the CDR3: TGTGCCAGCAGTTCCTATTACGGGGGGGACACTGAAGCTTTCTTT. It translates to CASSSYYGGDTEAFF.

This clone was detected only a few times. This chain connects TRBV10-3 to TRBJ1-6, with 9 bases matching TRBD1. Trimming removed 8 bases from V and 7 bases from J; junction bases left unmatched: 6. The CDR3 spans 14 residues. Germline V CDR1 and CDR2: ENHRY, SYGVKD. The CDR3 sequence is CAIRDRDQNSPLHF. The CDR3 bases are TGTGCCATCCGGGACAGGGATCAGAATTCACCCCTCCACTTT.

This chain links TRBV10-1 with TRBJ2-3; a possible D gene is TRBD2 (7 bases). V was shortened by 9 bases and J by 3 bases, with 16 bases between the two germline ends. Germline CDR1 and CDR2: WNHNN and SYGVQD (reference sequence). This CDR3 comprises 14 residues. CDR3: CASKRDIGTDTQYF. CDR3 nucleotides: TGCGCCAGTAAGCGGGACATTGGGACAGATACGCAGTATTTT.

In DNA, the CDR3 is TGTGCCAGCAGGGGGTCGGACTATGGCTACACCTTC. Residues: CASRGSDYGYTF. The genes are TRBV28 and TRBJ1-2; D unclear. The CDR3 spans 12 residues. Between the trimmed V and J ends, which lost 6 bases and 3 bases, there was a span of 8 bases. Germline-derived CDR1 and CDR2 are MDHEN and SYDVKM.

The chain carries TRBV18 and TRBJ2-7, with D possibly TRBD2 on 5 matching bases. V lost 5 bases and J 6 bases, leaving 17 bases between the germline ends. The CDR3 covers 14 residues. CDR1 and CDR2 from the germline V gene are KGHSH and LQKENI. As DNA, the CDR3 is TGTGCCAGCTCATCGACCAGTTCGGGGAGCGAGCAGTACTTC. This gives the protein CASSSTSSGSEQYF.

Of note for this clone: This could be a read error, since a much larger clone is one nucleotide away. V is TRBV2 and J is TRBJ1-5; D uncertain. Germline CDR1 reads SNHLY; CDR2 reads FYNNEI. CDR3 length: 15 amino acids. V gave up 4 bases and J gave up 0 bases, with 10 bases separating them. CDR3 sequence reads: CASSGTAYSNQPQHF. Written as DNA, the CDR3 is TGTGCCAGCAGTGGGACGGCTTATAGCAATCAGCCCCAGCATTTT. The full variable domain, rest sourced from reference TRBV2 and TRBJ1-5, is EPEVTQTPSHQVTQMGQEVILRCVPISNHLYFYWYRQILGQKVEFLVSFYNNEISEKSEIFDDQFSVERPDGSNFTLKIRSTKLEDSAMYFCASSGTAYSNQPQHFGDGTRLSIL.

CDR3 DNA: TGTGCCAGCGGCGACCGCGACTCTGGAAACACCATATATTTT. This sequence encodes CASGDRDSGNTIYF. The gene calls are TRBV2 and TRBJ1-3; D ambiguous. CDR1 SNHLY and CDR2 FYNNEI come from the germline V gene. This CDR3 has 14 residues. Trimming removed 8 bases from V and 0 bases from J, with 11 bases in between.

The chain links TRBV5-1 to TRBJ2-3; maybe TRBD2 (5 bases). Germline loops: CDR1 SGHRS, CDR2 YFSETQ. V lost 2 bases and J lost 1, with 14 bases in between. The CDR3 runs 16 residues. CDR3: CASSLDTPRGTDTQYF. In DNA form, the CDR3 reads TGCGCCAGCAGCTTAGACACCCCGAGGGGCACAGATACGCAGTATTTT.

The chain carries TRBV7-9 and TRBJ2-5, with D unclear. The V and J ends lost 2 bases and 4 bases respectively, with 2 bases between them. Per the germline V gene, CDR1 is SEHNR and CDR2 is FQNEAQ (reference sequence). There are 11 residues in the CDR3. The CDR3: CASSLTETQYF. CDR3 bases: TGTGCCAGCAGCTTAACAGAGACCCAGTACTTC.

The chain recombines TRBV19 with TRBJ1-2; D remains ambiguous. CDR1 is LNHDA, CDR2 SQIVND, per germline (reference sequence). Trimming left V 3 bases short and J 8 bases short, with 16 bases between. The CDR3 contains 14 residues. The CDR3 DNA reads TGTGCCAGTAGTATCCCGGGCCGCAAGAGGGGCTACACCTTC. This sequence encodes CASSIPGRKRGYTF.

This clone has a single count. V usage is TRBV13 and J usage is TRBJ1-6; weak D call: TRBD1 (5 bases). The V end lost 0 bases, the J end lost 6 bases, and 15 bases lay between the germline ends. The CDR3 extends over 17 amino acids. The germline V gene has CDR1 PRHDT and CDR2 FYEKMQ (reference sequence). CDR3 amino acids: CASSLGGRGASNSPLHF. CDR3 DNA sequence: TGTGCCAGCAGCTTAGGGGGAAGGGGCGCGTCTAATTCACCCCTCCACTTT.

The J gene is TRBJ1-1, the V gene TRBV28; 7 nucleotides match TRBD1. Trimming removed 3 bases from V and 6 bases from J; junction bases left unmatched: 13. Germline lookup yields CDR1 MDHEN and CDR2 SYDVKM. The CDR3 spans 16 residues. The CDR3 bases are TGTGCCAGCAGTTTTTATGGGACAGTAAGGGTGCCTGAAGCTTTCTTT. Its protein product is CASSFYGTVRVPEAFF. Full variable domain (rest looked up from reference TRBV28 and TRBJ1-1): DVKVTQSSRYLVKRTGEKVFLECVQDMDHENMFWYRQDPGLGLRLIYFSYDVKMKEKGDIPEGYSVSREKKERFSLILESASTNQTSMYLCASSFYGTVRVPEAFFGQGTRLTVV.